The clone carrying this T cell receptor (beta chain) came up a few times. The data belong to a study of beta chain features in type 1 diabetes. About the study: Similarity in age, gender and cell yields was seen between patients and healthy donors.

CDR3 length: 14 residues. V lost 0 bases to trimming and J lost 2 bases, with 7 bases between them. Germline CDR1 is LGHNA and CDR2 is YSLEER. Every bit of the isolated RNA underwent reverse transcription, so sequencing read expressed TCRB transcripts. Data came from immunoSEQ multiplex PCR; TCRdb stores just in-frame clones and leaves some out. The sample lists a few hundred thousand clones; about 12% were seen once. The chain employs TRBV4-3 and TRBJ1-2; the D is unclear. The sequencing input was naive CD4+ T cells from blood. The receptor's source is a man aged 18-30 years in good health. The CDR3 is CASSQDPRNYGYTF. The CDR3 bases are TGCGCCAGCAGCCAAGATCCCAGGAACTATGGCTACACCTTC.